The text below deals with one T cell receptor (beta chain). Its target is unknown. The CDR3 length is 16 residues. V was shortened by 9 bases and J by 2 bases, with 20 bases between the two germline ends. Germline-derived CDR1 and CDR2 are LNHDA and SQIVND (reference sequence). The record originates from a study of T-cell reconstitution after alpha-beta-depleted transplantation in children. A TCRbeta library incorporating unique molecular identifiers was prepared. TCRdb fed the PCR reads into MiXCR, producing one record per CDR3 protein. The table has about 460,000 distinct CDR3 sequences, approximately 10% seen once. Study results and caveats: Expanded clones from the graft, numbering several hundred, reportedly supplied alpha-beta T cells about two months after transplant. Hyperexpanded clones declined; after one year, newly produced T cells mostly supplied diversity. TCRbeta diversity was high at day 60 in some patients (a result of surviving recipient T cells and thymic progenitors).

This TCR was recovered from a female patient aged 2-10 years who had a stem cell transplant for aplastic anemia, so the T cells may come from the graft donor. The material sequenced was PBMCs, mostly from graft donor cells, taken 180 days after TCRalphabeta/CD19-depleted stem cell transplant. This chain joins TRBV19 and TRBJ1-5; maybe TRBD1 (6 bases). CDR3: CASTGTSTQGNQPQHF. Written as DNA, the CDR3 is TGTGCCAGCACCGGGACATCCACCCAAGGCAATCAGCCCCAGCATTTT.